These 26 T cell receptor beta chains were sequenced from one sample in a study of patients and donors after allogeneic stem cell transplantation. TCRdb redid the calling of the RT-PCR reads with MiXCR, one entry per CDR3 protein. The sample consists of over 10,000 distinct CDR3 sequences, approximately 25% of them appearing once. The source material was blood, either unsorted or a sorted T cell fraction (not recorded which). Source of these receptors: a human donor who was either an allogeneic HSCT recipient or a stem cell or donor lymphocyte infusion donor (not recorded which). It is not recorded whose cells these are; they may come from a transplant donor.

This clonotype came up a few times. CDR3 DNA: TGTGCCAGCAGCTACAGGGGGTTAAACACTGAAGCTTTCTTT. The encoded protein is CASSYRGLNTEAFF. The V call is TRBV7-9, the J call TRBJ1-1; the match to TRBD1 covers 8 bases. This CDR3 region has 14 residues. V gave up 4 bases and J gave up 2 bases; unmatched junction bases: 3. Germline CDR1 reads SEHNR; CDR2 reads FQNEAQ (reference sequence).

By share, this clonotype counts as medium-sized. V usage is TRBV10-3 and J usage is TRBJ1-6; 7 nucleotides agree with TRBD1. Germline V gives CDR1 ENHRY, CDR2 SYGVKD. Germline trimming cut 6 bases from V and 7 bases from J; bases unmatched to any gene: 3. The CDR3 has 13 residues. Here the CDR3 reads CAISGTDNSPLHF. The CDR3 DNA sequence: TGTGCCATCAGCGGGACAGACAATTCACCCCTCCACTTT.

The chain has TRBV18 and TRBJ1-1; 11 nucleotides match TRBD1. The V gene end was trimmed by 5 bases and the J gene end by 4 bases; junction bases not matched to a gene: 0. This CDR3 contains 13 residues. Per the germline V gene, CDR1 is KGHSH and CDR2 is LQKENI. CDR3 protein: CASSGTGGTEAFF. The CDR3 DNA follows: TGTGCCAGCTCAGGGACAGGGGGCACTGAAGCTTTCTTT.

This clonotype was observed a few times. V and J are TRBV7-8 and TRBJ2-1; possibly TRBD2 for D (5 bases). This CDR3 has 15 residues. V lost 1 base to trimming and J lost 2 bases, with 9 bases between them. Germline V gene data show CDR1 as SGHVS and CDR2 as FQNEAQ. The CDR3 DNA follows: TGTGCCAGCAGCTTAGGGGGAGAGGCCTACAATGAGCAGTTCTTC. It translates to CASSLGGEAYNEQFF. The whole variable domain, filled in from reference TRBV7-8 and TRBJ2-1, reads GAGVSQSPRYKVAKRGQDVALRCDPISGHVSLFWYQQALGQGPEFLTYFQNEAQLDKSGLPSDRFFAERPEGSVSTLKIQRTQQEDSAVYLCASSLGGEAYNEQFFGPGTRLTVL.

The table lists this clonotype with a few counts. The CDR3 sequence: CASSSGLAGGSEQFF. The CDR3, as DNA: TGTGCCAGCAGTTCGGGACTAGCGGGAGGTAGTGAGCAGTTCTTC. The chain links TRBV6-2 or TRBV6-3 to TRBJ2-1, with 15 bases that match TRBD2. CDR1 and CDR2 (germline): MNHEY, SVGEGT. The CDR3 is 15 residues long. Trimming at V came to 4 bases and at J to 9 bases, leaving 4 bases not matched to a gene.

In this sample, this clonotype turned up a few times. The V and J genes are TRBV6-6 and TRBJ1-1, with 9 bases matching TRBD1. V gave up 0 bases and J gave up 12 bases; unmatched junction bases: 8. The CDR3 has 14 residues. Germline V gene lookup returns CDR1 MNHNY and CDR2 SVGAGI (reference sequence). CDR3 region: CASSYSGQGSTTFF. The CDR3 region has the DNA TGTGCCAGCAGTTACTCGGGACAGGGATCCACGACTTTCTTT.

The sample holds a few counts of this clonotype. The V and J genes are TRBV6-5 and TRBJ2-3; 10 bases fit TRBD1. V lost 2 bases to trimming and J lost 1 base; unmatched junction nucleotides: 15. This CDR3 has 20 amino acids. CDR1 and CDR2 from the germline V gene are MNHEY and SVGAGI. In DNA form, the CDR3 reads TGTGCCAGCAGTTACCTAGGGCGGACAGGGGGACGTCCACGCACAGATACGCAGTATTTT. This translates into CASSYLGRTGGRPRTDTQYF.

This clonotype was recorded a few times. The CDR3 is CASSSGSYTEAFF. Written as DNA, the CDR3 is TGTGCCAGCAGTTCAGGGAGTTATACTGAAGCTTTCTTT. J is TRBJ1-1 and V is TRBV27, with D possibly being TRBD1 (5 bases). Germline V gene sequence: CDR1 MNHEY, CDR2 SMNVEV (reference sequence). The CDR3 is 13 amino acids. Trimming took 4 bases from V and 5 from J, leaving 11 bases between them.

The table lists this clonotype with a few counts. V is TRBV29-1 and J is TRBJ1-5; tentative D call: TRBD1 (5 bases). The CDR3 spans 14 residues. Germline V gene sequence: CDR1 SQVTM, CDR2 ANQGSEA. V was trimmed by 7 bases and J by 7 bases, leaving 20 bases between them. CDR3 coding DNA: TGCAGCGCCCGGGGGGATGGGACGGAACAGCCCCAGCATTTT. Translating it yields CSARGDGTEQPQHF.

This clonotype came up many times. The V gene is TRBV4-3, the J gene TRBJ1-5; D is uncertain. The CDR3 runs to 15 residues. Trimming stripped 1 base from V and 7 bases from J, with 14 bases between. CDR1 and CDR2 from the germline V gene are LGHNA and YSLEER. The CDR3 DNA sequence: TGCGCCAGCAGCCAAGCCAACCAAGGAGGCCAGCCCCAGCATTTT. This sequence encodes CASSQANQGGQPQHF.

The CDR3 sequence is CASSGPGARPQETQYF. The CDR3 region has the DNA TGTGCCAGCAGTGGGCCGGGGGCCCGTCCCCAAGAGACCCAGTACTTC. This chain joins TRBV2 and TRBJ2-5; D tentatively fits TRBD1 or TRBD2 (6 bases each). V lost 4 bases to trimming and J lost 1 base, with 16 bases between them. This CDR3 contains 16 residues. The germline CDR1 and CDR2 sequences are SNHLY and FYNNEI.

The gene calls are TRBV30 and TRBJ2-6; D possibly matches TRBD1 or TRBD2 (6 bases each). V dropped 0 bases and J dropped 1 base, with 10 bases sitting between them. The germline gives CDR1 GTSNPN, CDR2 SVGIG (reference sequence). The CDR3 contains 16 residues. The DNA for the CDR3 is TGTGCCTGGAGTGTAGGGGGGATGTCTGGGGCCAACGTCCTGACTTTC. Residues: CAWSVGGMSGANVLTF.

In this sample, this clonotype turned up a few times. The V gene is TRBV5-6, the J gene TRBJ2-7; no firm D call. The length of the CDR3 is 14 residues. The germline V and J ends were trimmed by 4 bases and 2 bases, with 13 bases remaining between them. CDR1 SGHDT and CDR2 YYEEEE come from the germline V gene. The CDR3 is CASSSTFPPYEQYF. The CDR3 nucleotides read TGTGCCAGCAGCAGCACTTTTCCTCCCTACGAGCAGTACTTC.

This clonotype appeared a few times. The genes are TRBV6-5 and TRBJ1-4; the D is unclear. Per germline, CDR1 MNHEY and CDR2 SVGAGI. The ends were cut back, 11 bases at V and 6 bases at J, with 28 bases in the middle. The CDR3 consists of 17 residues. As DNA, the CDR3 is TGTGCCCCCAGCAATTCAGGACCGCAGCTTTGGTATGAAAAACTGTTTTTT. Translated: CAPSNSGPQLWYEKLFF.

Relative to its sample, this clonotype is medium-sized. The genes are TRBV7-9 and TRBJ1-5; D gene ambiguous. Germline CDR1 and CDR2: SEHNR and FQNEAQ (reference sequence). V was cut by 5 bases and J by 2 bases, with 13 bases left in between. This CDR3 is built from 15 residues. CDR3 bases: TGTGCCAGCAGCCCCGGGCCCAGCGGCAATCAGCCCCAGCATTTT. Its translation is CASSPGPSGNQPQHF.

The gene calls are TRBV28 and TRBJ2-1, with a possible D match to TRBD2 (6 bases). V lost 4 bases to trimming and J lost 8 bases, with 27 bases between them. CDR1 is MDHEN and CDR2 is SYDVKM in the germline V gene. This CDR3 is 18 amino acids long. In DNA form, the CDR3 reads TGTGCCAGCAGTTCCCCCGGGAGCTTCGGGAGAAGTAGGGATGAGCAGTTCTTC. Translated, it gives CASSSPGSFGRSRDEQFF.

This chain uses TRBV20-1 with TRBJ2-3; D not resolved. This CDR3 spans 16 amino acids. Trimming took 2 bases from V and 3 from J, leaving 18 bases between them. The germline CDR1 and CDR2 sequences are DFQATT and SNEGSKA (reference sequence). The CDR3 DNA is TGCAGTGCTAGACGACCTCTGCTAACAAGGACAGATACGCAGTATTTT. It encodes CSARRPLLTRTDTQYF.

The V and J genes are TRBV3-1 and TRBJ2-1; TRBD2 agrees at 8 bases. The J segment lost 0 bases and the V segment lost 5 bases, leaving 15 bases of the junction unmatched. Germline lookup yields CDR1 LGHDT and CDR2 YNNKEL (reference sequence). This CDR3 contains 19 residues. CDR3 region: CASSSPRGGHNPSYNEQFF. The CDR3 coding sequence is TGTGCCAGCAGCTCACCCCGGGGGGGGCATAACCCCTCCTACAATGAGCAGTTCTTC.

This clonotype occurred a few times. The chain carries TRBV6-6 and TRBJ1-5, with a possible D match to TRBD1 (6 bases). The germline V gene has CDR1 MNHNY and CDR2 SVGAGI (reference sequence). The V and J ends lost 3 bases and 0 bases respectively, with 12 bases between them. There are 16 residues in the CDR3. The CDR3 sequence is CASSYGDTYSNQPQHF. For the CDR3, the DNA is TGTGCCAGCAGTTATGGGGACACGTATAGCAATCAGCCCCAGCATTTT.

There are a few counts of this clonotype. This chain connects TRBV18 to TRBJ1-1; TRBD1 agrees at 7 bases. The CDR3 length is 14 residues. Germline V gene data show CDR1 as KGHSH and CDR2 as LQKENI. The trim removed 5 bases at V and 3 bases at J, leaving 6 bases unmatched. The CDR3 DNA follows: TGTGCCAGCTCAAAGGACAGGTCGGACACTGAAGCTTTCTTT. Protein: CASSKDRSDTEAFF.

The chain is built from TRBV11-2 and TRBJ1-2; 8 nucleotides agree with TRBD1. The V segment lost 5 bases and the J segment 4 bases; nucleotides outside the gene matches: 12. Germline CDR1 is SGHAT and CDR2 is FQNNGV. The CDR3 covers 16 residues. CDR3 sequence (DNA): TGTGCCAGCAGCCCACTTCCCCGGACAGGGAGCTATGGCTACACCTTC. Translation: CASSPLPRTGSYGYTF.

This clonotype came up a few times. The chain's CDR3 is CASSLRLAVNTGELFF. The DNA for the CDR3 is TGTGCCAGCAGTTTAAGGCTAGCGGTAAACACCGGGGAGCTGTTTTTT. The chain employs TRBV12-3 or TRBV12-4 and TRBJ2-2; TRBD2 matches at 7 bases. There are 16 residues in the CDR3. With V trimmed by 2 bases and J by 2 bases, 5 bases remained unmatched.

The sample holds a few counts of this clonotype. The chain recombines TRBV4-3 with TRBJ1-2; 9 bases agree with TRBD1. The CDR3 spans 17 residues. The germline V gene has CDR1 LGHNA and CDR2 YSLEER. With V trimmed by 0 bases and J by 4 bases, 9 bases remained unmatched. CDR3 nucleotide sequence: TGCGCCAGCAGCCAAGATCGGGGACAGGGAAGGAGCTATGGCTACACCTTC. It yields the protein CASSQDRGQGRSYGYTF.

This clonotype was seen more than once but under ten times. The rearrangement uses TRBV24-1 and TRBJ1-5, with 9 bases aligning to TRBD1. The CDR3 sequence is 15 residues long. Trimming took 6 bases from V and 5 from J; bases not matched to a gene: 7. Germline lookup yields CDR1 KGHDR and CDR2 SFDVKD. This CDR3 is CATSSGTGPYQPQHF. CDR3 nucleotides: TGTGCCACCAGTTCCGGGACAGGGCCTTATCAGCCCCAGCATTTT.

This clonotype was recorded many times. The chain employs TRBV6-5 and TRBJ1-1; no definite D call. V lost 2 bases and J 0 bases, leaving 7 bases between the germline ends. There are 14 residues in the CDR3. CDR1 is MNHEY, CDR2 SVGAGI, per germline. CDR3 region: CASSYGLLNTEAFF. The CDR3 DNA is TGTGCCAGCAGTTACGGTCTCCTGAACACTGAAGCTTTCTTT.

By share, this clonotype ranks as medium-sized. The J gene is TRBJ1-5, the V gene TRBV7-2; possible D gene TRBD1, 6 bases. V lost 4 bases to trimming and J lost 0 bases, with 22 bases between them. Germline V gene sequence: CDR1 SGHTA, CDR2 FQGNSA. CDR3 length equals 19 residues. The CDR3 DNA follows: TGTGCCAGCAGCTGGGCTAGCGACAGGACCCCCCTTAGCAATCAGCCCCAGCATTTT. Protein: CASSWASDRTPLSNQPQHF. The whole variable domain, filled in from reference TRBV7-2 and TRBJ1-5, reads GAGVSQSPSNKVTEKGKDVELRCDPISGHTALYWYRQSLGQGLEFLIYFQGNSAPDKSGLPSDRFSAERTGGSVSTLTIQRTQQEDSAVYLCASSWASDRTPLSNQPQHFGDGTRLSIL.